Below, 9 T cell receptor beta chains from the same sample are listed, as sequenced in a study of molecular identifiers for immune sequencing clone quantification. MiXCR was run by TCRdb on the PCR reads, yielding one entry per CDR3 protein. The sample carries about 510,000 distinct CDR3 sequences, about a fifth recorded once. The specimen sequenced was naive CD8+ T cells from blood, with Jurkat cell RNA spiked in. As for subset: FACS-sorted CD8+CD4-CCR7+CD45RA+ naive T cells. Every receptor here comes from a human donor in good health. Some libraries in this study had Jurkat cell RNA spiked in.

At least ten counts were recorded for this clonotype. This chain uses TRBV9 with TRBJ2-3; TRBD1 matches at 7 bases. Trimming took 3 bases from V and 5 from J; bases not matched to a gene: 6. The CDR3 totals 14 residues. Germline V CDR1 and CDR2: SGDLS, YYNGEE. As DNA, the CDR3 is TGTGCCAGCAGCGGGGACAGAGGCAGAGATACGCAGTATTTT. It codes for CASSGDRGRDTQYF.

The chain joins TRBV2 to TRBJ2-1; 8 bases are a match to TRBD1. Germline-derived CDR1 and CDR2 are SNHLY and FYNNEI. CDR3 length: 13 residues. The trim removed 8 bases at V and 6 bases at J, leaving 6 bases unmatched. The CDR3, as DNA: TGTGCCAGCGGGACAGGCTTTGGCAATGAGCAGTTCTTC. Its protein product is CASGTGFGNEQFF.

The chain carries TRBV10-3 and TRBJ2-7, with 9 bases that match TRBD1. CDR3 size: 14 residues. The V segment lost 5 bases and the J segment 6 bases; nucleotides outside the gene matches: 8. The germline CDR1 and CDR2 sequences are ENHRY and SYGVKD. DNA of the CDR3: TGTGCCATCAGTCCGGGACAGGGCACAGGCGAGCAGTACTTC. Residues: CAISPGQGTGEQYF.

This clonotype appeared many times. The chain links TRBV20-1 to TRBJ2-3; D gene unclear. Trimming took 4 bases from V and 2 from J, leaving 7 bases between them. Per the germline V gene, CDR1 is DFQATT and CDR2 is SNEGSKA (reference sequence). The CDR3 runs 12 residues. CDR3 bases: TGCAGTGCTATATGGGTCACAGATACGCAGTATTTT. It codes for CSAIWVTDTQYF.

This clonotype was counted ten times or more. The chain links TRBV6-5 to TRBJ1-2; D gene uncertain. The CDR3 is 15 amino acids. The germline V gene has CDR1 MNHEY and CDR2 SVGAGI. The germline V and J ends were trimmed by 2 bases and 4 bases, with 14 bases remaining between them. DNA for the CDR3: TGTGCCAGCAGTTACGGTTTAGGTACAGTCTATGGCTACACCTTC. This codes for CASSYGLGTVYGYTF.

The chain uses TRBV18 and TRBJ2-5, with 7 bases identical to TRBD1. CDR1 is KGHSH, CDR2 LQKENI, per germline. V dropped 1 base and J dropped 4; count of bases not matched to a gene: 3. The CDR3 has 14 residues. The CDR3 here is CASSPRDRRETQYF. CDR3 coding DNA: TGTGCCAGCTCACCACGGGACAGACGAGAGACCCAGTACTTC.

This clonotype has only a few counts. CDR3 region: CASSLEGSDTDTQYF. The CDR3 region has the DNA TGTGCCAGCAGCTTAGAGGGTTCAGACACAGATACGCAGTATTTT. The chain has TRBV7-6 and TRBJ2-3; D is unresolved. V was shortened by 1 base and J by 2 bases, with 10 bases between the two germline ends. The germline CDR1 and CDR2 sequences are SGHVS and FNYEAQ. This CDR3 has 15 residues.

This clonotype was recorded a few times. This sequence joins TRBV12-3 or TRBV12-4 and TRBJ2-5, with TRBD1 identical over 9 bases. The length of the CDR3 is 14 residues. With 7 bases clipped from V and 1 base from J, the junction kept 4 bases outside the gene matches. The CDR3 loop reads CASNRQGGQETQYF. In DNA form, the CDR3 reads TGTGCCAGCAACCGACAGGGGGGCCAAGAGACCCAGTACTTC.

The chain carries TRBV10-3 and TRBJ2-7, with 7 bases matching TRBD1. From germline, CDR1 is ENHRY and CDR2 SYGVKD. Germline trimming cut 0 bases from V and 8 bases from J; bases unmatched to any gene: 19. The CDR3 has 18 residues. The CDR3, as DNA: TGTGCCATCAGTGAGTCTTATCACCTGGGACAGCTGATAGTACAGCAGTACTTC. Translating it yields CAISESYHLGQLIVQQYF.